The clone carrying this T cell receptor (beta chain) was recorded a few times. Its matching antigen is unknown. A much larger clone is a single base away; this may be a read error. The data were obtained in a study of blood T cells in healthy people across ages. Findings and limits, study-wide: A strong correlation between TCR beta diversity and naive T cell percentage was seen.

For the second PCR, which ran for about 6 to 11 cycles, a sample-barcoded 5' primer and a J-beta primer mix were used. Via MiXCR, TCRdb re-called the 5' RACE reads, giving one row per CDR3 protein. The sample contains hundreds of thousands of distinct CDR3 sequences, roughly two fifths of which appear only once. Peripheral blood was drawn, roughly 10 milliliters per donor. Sequenced input: blood. The receptor comes from a woman aged 55-69 years in good health.

As DNA, the CDR3 is TGTGCCAGCAGCCAAGATTCGGGCGGGGGGGGGTACGGGCAGTACTTC. Its translation is CASSQDSGGGGYGQYF. This chain links TRBV4-2 with TRBJ2-7, with 9 bases matching TRBD2. Germline V CDR1 and CDR2: LGHNA, YNFKEQ. The CDR3 has 16 amino acids.